This is a list of T cell receptor beta chains from one sample in a study of post-analysis software for immune sequencing data. TCRdb ran MiXCR on the PCR reads and lists one entry per CDR3 protein. The table records around 400,000 distinct CDR3 sequences, over 30% of them present only once. Sequenced material: blood. These receptors were taken from a girl aged 2 to 10 with multiple sclerosis. The CDR3 runs from the conserved cysteine through the conserved F or W. The D gene is left open where the match is weak. Rows give clone size only sometimes, using once, few, many, or a class for an expanded clone.

clone size	CDR3 length	D gene	V gene	J gene	CDR3 DNA	CDR3 protein
few	16	NA	TRBV27	TRBJ2-6	TGTGCCAGCAGTTTAGGGGGCTTCTCTGGGGCCAACGTCCTGACTTTC	CASSLGGFSGANVLTF
few	15	NA	TRBV27	TRBJ2-1	TGTGCCAGCAGTTTATCTGCAGGGACCTACAATGAGCAGTTCTTC	CASSLSAGTYNEQFF
few	15	NA	TRBV6-5	TRBJ2-7	TGTGCCAGCGGTCCATCCTGGGCTTCGAGAGACGAGCAGTACTTC	CASGPSWASRDEQYF
few	13	NA	TRBV12-3/TRBV12-4	TRBJ1-2	TGTGTCAGCAGCCTAACACCCGGCGATGGCTACACCTTC	CVSSLTPGDGYTF
NA	12	NA	TRBV18	TRBJ2-1	TGTGCCAGCTCAATTTTCAACAATGAGCAGTTCTTC	CASSIFNNEQFF
NA	13	NA	TRBV6-5	TRBJ1-1	TGTGCCAGCAGGCAGGGGATGAACACTGAAGCTTTCTTT	CASRQGMNTEAFF
NA	18	NA	TRBV7-8	TRBJ2-6	TGTGCCAGCAGCTTAGCTCGAGGGCAGGGGACTGGGGCCAACGTCCTGACTTTC	CASSLARGQGTGANVLTF
once	16	NA	TRBV5-1	TRBJ2-6	TGCGCCAGCACCAACGGGGCCATGCCTGGGGCCAACGTCCTGACTTTC	CASTNGAMPGANVLTF
NA	14	NA	TRBV7-2	TRBJ2-7	TGTGCCAGCAGACCTATAGCGGCCCACTACGAGCAGTACTTC	CASRPIAAHYEQYF
few	13	NA	TRBV20-1	TRBJ2-1	TGCAGTGCTAGCATCCAGGGCTACAATGAGCAGTTCTTC	CSASIQGYNEQFF
NA	13	TRBD1	TRBV12-3/TRBV12-4	TRBJ1-4	TGTGCCGGCAGTCAGTCAGGGGGTGAAAAACTGTTTTTT	CAGSQSGGEKLFF
NA	17	NA	TRBV18	TRBJ2-4	TGTGCCAGCTCACGGGTCCGGGGCCCCAATCGGGGAAACATTCAGTACTTC	CASSRVRGPNRGNIQYF
few	14	NA	TRBV12-3/TRBV12-4	TRBJ2-7	TGTGCCAGCAGTCCCATCGGCAGCTCCTACGAGCAGTACTTC	CASSPIGSSYEQYF
NA	14	TRBD2	TRBV28	TRBJ2-1	TGTGCCAGCAGGATACTAGCGGGATTGAGTGAGCAGTTCTTC	CASRILAGLSEQFF
NA	16	NA	TRBV6-5	TRBJ2-7	TGTGCCAGCAGTTATGGGGGCGGTCCCTTATCCTACGAGCAGTACTTC	CASSYGGGPLSYEQYF
few	13	TRBD1	TRBV28	TRBJ2-4	TGTGCCAGCAGTTTAGGGGACAGGGGCATTCAGTACTTC	CASSLGDRGIQYF
NA	15	NA	TRBV6-1	TRBJ2-1	TGTGCCAGCAGTGAATTGGAGGGGGGAAACAATGAGCAGTTCTTC	CASSELEGGNNEQFF
NA	17	NA	TRBV5-5	TRBJ1-6	TGTGCCAGCAGCTCTGGGTCGGGCCTCGGGGATAATTCACCCCTCCACTTT	CASSSGSGLGDNSPLHF
NA	14	NA	TRBV11-2	TRBJ2-3	TGTGCCAGCAACTTTACAAGGGGTGCAGATACGCAGTATTTT	CASNFTRGADTQYF
NA	16	NA	TRBV13	TRBJ1-1	TGTGCCAGCAGCTTAAAGCAGGGAAAGGAGGACACTGAAGCTTTCTTT	CASSLKQGKEDTEAFF
few	15	TRBD2	TRBV20-1	TRBJ2-7	TGCAGTGCTAGCGTGTTGCGGGAGAAGTCCTACGAGCAGTACTTC	CSASVLREKSYEQYF
NA	13	NA	TRBV9	TRBJ2-3	TGTGCCAGCAGCGTGGGTGGGGCAGATACGCAGTATTTT	CASSVGGADTQYF
NA	15	TRBD1	TRBV27	TRBJ2-7	TGTGCCAGCAGTCTAACAGGGGGCGACCTCTACGAGCAGTACTTC	CASSLTGGDLYEQYF
NA	15	NA	TRBV6-5	TRBJ1-6	TGTGCCAGCATGCCGGGGACTACAGTTAATTCACCCCTCCACTTT	CASMPGTTVNSPLHF
NA	16	NA	TRBV10-3	TRBJ2-4	TGTGCCATCAGTGCATACTTCAAACTAGCCAAAAACATTCAGTACTTC	CAISAYFKLAKNIQYF
NA	14	NA	TRBV29-1	TRBJ1-4	TGCAGCGTTGAAGAGGGGGCAGGAGATGAAAAACTGTTTTTT	CSVEEGAGDEKLFF
NA	17	NA	TRBV6-2/TRBV6-3	TRBJ2-6	TGTGCCAGTGGCCTACAGGGGGGGGTCTCTGGGGCCAACGTCCTGACTTTC	CASGLQGGVSGANVLTF
NA	13	NA	TRBV20-1	TRBJ2-1	TGCAGTGCGCGTCGGGAGTCTCGCAATGAGCAGTTCTTC	CSARRESRNEQFF
few	15	NA	TRBV7-3	TRBJ2-5	TGTGCCAGCAGCATCACCGGGACACCAGAAGAGACCCAGTACTTC	CASSITGTPEETQYF
NA	16	NA	TRBV12-3/TRBV12-4	TRBJ1-2	TGTGCCAGTCGAAACAAGGACGATCCGTATAAACGAGGCTACACCTTC	CASRNKDDPYKRGYTF